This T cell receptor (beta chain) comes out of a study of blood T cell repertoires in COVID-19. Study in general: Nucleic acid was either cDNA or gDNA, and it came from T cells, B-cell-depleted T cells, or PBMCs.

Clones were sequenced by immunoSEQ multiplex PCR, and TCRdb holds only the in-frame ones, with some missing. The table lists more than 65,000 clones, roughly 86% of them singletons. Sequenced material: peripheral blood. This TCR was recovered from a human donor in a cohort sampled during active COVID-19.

The CDR3 coding sequence is TGTGCCAGCAGCCCAACAACAGGGTACGAGCAGTACTTC. This translates into CASSPTTGYEQYF. The chain combines TRBV7-8 with TRBJ2-7; the D gene is possibly TRBD1 (6 bases). Trimming cost V 5 bases and J 4 bases, with 12 bases left between them. The CDR3 loop spans 13 amino acids. The germline V gene has CDR1 SGHVS and CDR2 FQNEAQ.